Below, one T cell receptor beta chain is given with its context. Its antigen is unidentified. CDR1 is SNHLY, CDR2 FYNNEI, per germline. This CDR3 is 16 amino acids long. Trimming removed 3 bases from V and 0 bases from J; junction bases left unmatched: 2. This specimen comes from a study of somatic mutations in cytotoxic T cells in rheumatoid arthritis. Once isolated by positive magnetic bead selection, the CD4+ and CD8+ cells had their purity checked by flow cytometry. Study findings and constraints: CD8+ clonality increased with age in rheumatoid arthritis patients but not in healthy controls. Neither rheumatoid arthritis patients nor age-matched healthy controls had significantly different CD8+ T-cell clonality from the other group. In about an eighth of the 65 patients, the largest CD8+ clone exceeded 20% of CD8+ cells.

Sequenced by immunoSEQ multiplex PCR; TCRdb stores in-frame clones only, minus some. The sample yields 11,000 or so clones, 70% to 80% seen once. The V gene is TRBV2, the J gene TRBJ2-7, with TRBD2 matching 13 bases. Sequencing used CD8+ T cells sorted from blood. The receptor was isolated from a man between 70 and 80 years old in good health. The CDR3 spells CASSEGTSGDSYEQYF. The CDR3 DNA reads as TGTGCCAGCAGTGAGGGGACTAGCGGGGACTCCTACGAGCAGTACTTC.